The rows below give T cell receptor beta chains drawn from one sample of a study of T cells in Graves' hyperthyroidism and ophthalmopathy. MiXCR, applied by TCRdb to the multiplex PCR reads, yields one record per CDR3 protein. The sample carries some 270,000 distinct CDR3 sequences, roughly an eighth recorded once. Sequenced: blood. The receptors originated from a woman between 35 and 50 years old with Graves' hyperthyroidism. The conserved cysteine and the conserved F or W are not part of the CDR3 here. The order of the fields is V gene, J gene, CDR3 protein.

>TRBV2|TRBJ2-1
ASIRDAGNEQF
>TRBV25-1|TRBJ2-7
ASSEPGRRTYEQY
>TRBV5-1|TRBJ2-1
ASKPGTSRSEQF
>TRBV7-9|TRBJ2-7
ASSLRDRASYEQY
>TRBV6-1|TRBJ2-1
ASSPSARDNEQF
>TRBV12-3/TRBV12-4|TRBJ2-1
ASSVGTGRFGVNQQF
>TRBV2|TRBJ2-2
ASSERGDTGELF
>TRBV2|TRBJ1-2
ASRLGANYGYT
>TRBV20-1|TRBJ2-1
SARAALADRYNEQF
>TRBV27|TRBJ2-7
ASSLVYGGPYEQY
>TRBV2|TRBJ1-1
ASSGLRDTEAF
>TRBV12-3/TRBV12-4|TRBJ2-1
ASSTGTSLDNEQF
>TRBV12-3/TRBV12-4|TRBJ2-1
ASRRLAGSSYNEQF
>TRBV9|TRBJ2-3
ASSAPRTDTQY
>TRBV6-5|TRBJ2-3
ASSYSQLADTDTQY
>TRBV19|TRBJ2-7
ASSMVGGEVYEQY
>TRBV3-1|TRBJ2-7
ASRLSSRGLEQY
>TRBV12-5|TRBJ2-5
ASGFEPTSVRETQY
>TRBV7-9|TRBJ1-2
ASSSQGGYT
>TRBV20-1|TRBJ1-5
SASTGGPQPQH
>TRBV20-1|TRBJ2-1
SAGTGLAGYNEQF
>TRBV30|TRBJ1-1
AWSGRTGRAF
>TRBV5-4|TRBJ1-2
ASSLSGTYGYT
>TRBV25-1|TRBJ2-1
AYTLPQPGQGRNEQF
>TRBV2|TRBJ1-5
ASSGLAGGNQPQH
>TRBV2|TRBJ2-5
ASSMSSGRDETQY
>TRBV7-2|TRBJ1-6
ASRVASNSPLH
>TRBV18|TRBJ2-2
ASSRTKNTGELF
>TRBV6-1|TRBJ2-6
ASSDRWGGANVLT
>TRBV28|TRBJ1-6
ASSLPTGGDSPLH
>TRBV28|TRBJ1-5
ASSQGQDWGRQPQH
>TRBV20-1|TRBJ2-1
SARELAGGADEQF
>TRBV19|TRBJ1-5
ASSITGARGNQPQH
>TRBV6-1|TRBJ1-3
ASSRTGGNTIY
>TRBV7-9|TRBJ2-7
ASSLSPGEQY
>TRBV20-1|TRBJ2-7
SARGVSLAGGGAYEQY
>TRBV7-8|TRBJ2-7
ASSGLALGNEQY
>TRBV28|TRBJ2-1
ASSPHRGGDNEQF
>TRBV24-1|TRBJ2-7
ATSDPKGTKEQY
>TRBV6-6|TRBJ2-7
ASSYRLNYEQY
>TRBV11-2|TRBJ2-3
ASSPGDRGDQY
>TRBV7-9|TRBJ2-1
ASSSPGGHNEQF
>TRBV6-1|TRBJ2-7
ASSEAKGPYEQY
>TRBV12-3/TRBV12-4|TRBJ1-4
ASSLAWQLTRDNEKLF
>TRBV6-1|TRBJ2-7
ASSHRGGVGYEQY
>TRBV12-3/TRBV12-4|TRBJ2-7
ASSLGTEAYEQY
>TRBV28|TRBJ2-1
ASSPGTSFYNEQF
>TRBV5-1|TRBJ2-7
ASSAEGQHSYEQY
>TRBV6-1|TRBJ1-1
ASSEGGTEAF
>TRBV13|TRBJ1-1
ASSPRQTMNTEAF
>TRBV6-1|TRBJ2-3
ASSRDRTSTDTQY
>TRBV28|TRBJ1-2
ASSSSRKRIYGYT
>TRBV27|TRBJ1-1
ASSSPGTGEGRTEAF
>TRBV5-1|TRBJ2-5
ASSTEDSRQETQY
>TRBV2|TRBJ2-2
ASSELRTGELF
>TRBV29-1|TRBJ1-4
SGVWGTGEKLF
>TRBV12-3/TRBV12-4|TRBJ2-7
ASSGGQKTYEQY
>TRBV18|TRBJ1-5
ASSPSTQLGVGPQH
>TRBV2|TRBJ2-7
ASLGGYEQY